This passage covers 19 T cell receptor beta chains from one sample sequenced in a study of neoadjuvant nivolumab and ipilimumab in lung cancer. Libraries were prepared by immunoSEQ multiplex PCR; TCRdb keeps only in-frame clonotypes and omits some of them. The sample lists fewer than 35,000 clones, 90% seen once, with around 5% in the top ten. The sequencing used peripheral blood, collected after neoadjuvant nivolumab, alone or with ipilimumab, at or shortly before surgery. These receptor sequences come from an adult with non-small cell lung cancer.

This clone has a single count. The chain has TRBV5-5 and TRBJ1-2, with D unclear. Trimming removed 0 bases from V and 2 bases from J, with 5 bases in between. Per germline, CDR1 SGHKS and CDR2 YYEKEE (reference sequence). This CDR3 region has 13 residues. CDR3 protein: CASSLDSNYGYTF. CDR3 sequence (DNA): TGTGCCAGCAGCTTGGACTCCAACTATGGCTACACCTTC.

The V call is TRBV2, the J call TRBJ1-4; possibly TRBD1 for D (6 bases). CDR1 is SNHLY and CDR2 is FYNNEI in the germline V gene. The CDR3 extends over 14 amino acids. Trimming shortened V by 5 bases and J by 2 bases, and 9 bases separated the two germline ends. The CDR3 sequence is CASSRGGTNEKLFF. The CDR3 DNA reads as TGTGCCAGCAGTAGAGGGGGGACTAATGAAAAACTGTTTTTT.

This chain joins TRBV5-4 and TRBJ2-3; D gene ambiguous. Trimming took 0 bases from V and 1 from J, leaving 6 bases between them. This CDR3 is 14 amino acids long. The germline V gene has CDR1 SGHNT and CDR2 YYREEE (reference sequence). As DNA, the CDR3 is TGTGCCAGCAGCTTGGCCACACGCACAGATACGCAGTATTTT. Its protein product is CASSLATRTDTQYF.

The gene calls are TRBV14 and TRBJ1-5; 7 bases fit TRBD1. The CDR3 is made up of 17 amino acids. Germline loops: CDR1 SGHDN, CDR2 FVKESK. Trimming at V came to 2 bases and at J to 0 bases, leaving 7 bases not matched to a gene. This chain's CDR3 is CASSQNQTGNSNQPQHF. Written as DNA, the CDR3 is TGTGCCAGCAGCCAAAACCAGACAGGGAATAGCAATCAGCCCCAGCATTTT.

The sample holds one count of this clone. The V and J genes are TRBV7-9 and TRBJ2-7; 10 bases align to TRBD1. Germline loops: CDR1 SEHNR, CDR2 FQNEAQ (reference sequence). The CDR3 covers 14 residues. V trimming: 6 bases; J trimming: 6 bases; junction bases outside the gene matches: 8. The CDR3 here is CASSPTGGGFEQYF. CDR3 bases: TGTGCCAGCAGTCCGACAGGGGGCGGATTCGAGCAGTACTTC.

The chain uses TRBV6-4 and TRBJ1-2; D perhaps matches TRBD1 (6 bases). The CDR3 contains 14 residues. Germline lookup yields CDR1 MRHNA and CDR2 SNTAGT. The V end lost 2 bases, the J end lost 4 bases, and 11 bases lay between the germline ends. The CDR3 DNA reads as TGTGCCAGCAGTGACACGACAGGTTCCTATGGCTACACCTTC. This translates into CASSDTTGSYGYTF.

V usage is TRBV14 and J usage is TRBJ2-7; no definite D call. V was trimmed by 1 base and J by 5 bases, leaving 9 bases between them. This CDR3 is built from 13 residues. From germline, CDR1 is SGHDN and CDR2 FVKESK. CDR3: CASSQGLPNEQYF. The DNA of the CDR3 is TGTGCCAGCAGCCAAGGATTGCCCAACGAGCAGTACTTC. Full variable domain (rest looked up from reference TRBV14 and TRBJ2-7): EAGVTQFPSHSVIEKGQTVTLRCDPISGHDNLYWYRRVMGKEIKFLLHFVKESKQDESGMPNNRFLAERTGGTYSTLKVQPAELEDSGVYFCASSQGLPNEQYFGPGTRLTVT.

This clone was counted once. Mismatch with germline at one junction end may stem from a read error. The V gene is TRBV13, the J gene TRBJ1-2, with 7 bases identical to TRBD1. In germline, CDR1 is PRHDT, CDR2 FYEKMQ (reference sequence). This CDR3 contains 13 residues. This CDR3 reads CASSLTGTYSYTF. The DNA for the CDR3 is TGTGCCAGCAGCTTGACAGGGACCTATAGCTACACCTTC.

The chain is built from TRBV5-5 and TRBJ2-7, with D possibly TRBD1 on 5 matching bases. Germline CDR1 SGHKS, CDR2 YYEKEE (reference sequence). The CDR3 is 13 amino acids. V lost 0 bases and J lost 4, with 8 bases in between. CDR3 sequence: CASSLGTGYEQYF. Written as DNA, the CDR3 is TGTGCCAGCAGCTTGGGTACAGGTTACGAGCAGTACTTC.

The V and J genes are TRBV2 and TRBJ1-6; the match to TRBD1 covers 9 bases. The J segment lost 9 bases and the V segment lost 4 bases, leaving 4 bases of the junction unmatched. The germline CDR1 and CDR2 sequences are SNHLY and FYNNEI. CDR3 length equals 14 residues. The CDR3, as DNA: TGTGCCAGCAGTGGGACAGGGGCGGGTTCACCCCTCCACTTT. Residues: CASSGTGAGSPLHF.

The chain recombines TRBV7-8 with TRBJ1-4; D ambiguous. From germline, CDR1 is SGHVS and CDR2 FQNEAQ. Trimming stripped 1 base from V and 7 bases from J, with 7 bases between. The CDR3 loop spans 13 amino acids. The CDR3 loop reads CASSLGLAEKLFF. CDR3 coding DNA: TGTGCCAGCAGCTTAGGACTGGCTGAAAAACTGTTTTTT. Variable domain in full (rest from reference TRBV7-8 and TRBJ1-4): GAGVSQSPRYKVAKRGQDVALRCDPISGHVSLFWYQQALGQGPEFLTYFQNEAQLDKSGLPSDRFFAERPEGSVSTLKIQRTQQEDSAVYLCASSLGLAEKLFFGSGTQLSVL.

The chain is built from TRBV2 and TRBJ1-2; 9 positions agree with TRBD1. Germline V lookup: CDR1 SNHLY, CDR2 FYNNEI. The CDR3 totals 17 residues. The J segment lost 4 bases and the V segment lost 4 bases, leaving 13 bases of the junction unmatched. As DNA, the CDR3 is TGTGCCAGCAGTGGGGGCGGAGAGGGGACAGGGATCTATGGCTACACCTTC. It encodes CASSGGGEGTGIYGYTF.

The V gene is TRBV11-3, the J gene TRBJ2-1; a possible D gene is TRBD2 (6 bases). This CDR3 is built from 16 residues. Looked up from germline, CDR1 is SGHNT and CDR2 is YENEEA. Trimming stripped 3 bases from V and 4 bases from J, with 16 bases between. The chain's CDR3 is CASSLRVSGPYNEQFF. The CDR3 DNA follows: TGTGCCAGCAGCTTGCGAGTTAGCGGACCTTACAATGAGCAGTTCTTC.

This clone was seen a single time. The genes are TRBV6-5 and TRBJ1-6; maybe TRBD1 (5 bases). CDR1 and CDR2 (germline): MNHEY, SVGAGI. V was cut by 7 bases and J by 9 bases, with 13 bases left in between. The CDR3 loop spans 13 amino acids. The CDR3 region is CASMSREGSPLHF. The CDR3, as DNA: TGTGCCAGCATGAGCAGGGAGGGTTCACCCCTCCACTTT.

The rearrangement links TRBV25-1 to TRBJ2-1; D is undetermined. CDR1 is MGHDK and CDR2 is SYGVNS in the germline V gene. Trimming cost V 4 bases and J 0 bases, with 10 bases left between them. The CDR3 covers 15 residues. The CDR3, as DNA: TGTGCCAGCAGTGTGGCAGGCTACTCCTACAATGAGCAGTTCTTC. This sequence encodes CASSVAGYSYNEQFF.

V and J are TRBV5-1 and TRBJ2-2; the D is unclear. The V end lost 4 bases, the J end lost 4 bases, and 8 bases lay between the germline ends. Per the germline V gene, CDR1 is SGHRS and CDR2 is YFSETQ. The CDR3 is made up of 13 amino acids. The CDR3, as DNA: TGCGCCAGCAGCCTCTCGCCCACCGGGGAGCTGTTTTTT. Translated: CASSLSPTGELFF.

Of note for this clone: This same CDR3 is encoded by further DNA sequences in the sample. The V call is TRBV5-1, the J call TRBJ2-2; 7 bases agree with TRBD1. Germline V gene data show CDR1 as SGHRS and CDR2 as YFSETQ. The CDR3 has 15 residues. J lost 0 bases, V lost 4 bases, and 3 bases had no gene match. This chain's CDR3 is CASSPGTANTGELFF. The CDR3 bases are TGCGCCAGCAGCCCGGGGACAGCGAACACCGGGGAGCTGTTTTTT. Supplemented by reference TRBV5-1 and TRBJ2-2, the full variable domain reads KAGVTQTPRYLIKTRGQQVTLSCSPISGHRSVSWYQQTPGQGLQFLFEYFSETQRNKGNFPGRFSGRQFSNSRSEMNVSTLELGDSALYLCASSPGTANTGELFFGEGSRLTVL.

This sequence joins TRBV4-3 and TRBJ1-2, with 9 bases identical to TRBD1. With V trimmed by 1 base and J by 2 bases, 5 bases remained unmatched. CDR1 LGHNA and CDR2 YSLEER come from the germline V gene. CDR3 length equals 16 residues. Written as DNA, the CDR3 is TGCGCCAGCAGCCAAGGGGGGGGGACAGGGAACTATGGCTACACCTTC. Its protein product is CASSQGGGTGNYGYTF.

V usage is TRBV6-5 and J usage is TRBJ1-2; 8 positions agree with TRBD1. Germline V gene sequence: CDR1 MNHEY, CDR2 SVGAGI. Germline trimming cut 2 bases from V and 3 bases from J; bases unmatched to any gene: 5. The length of the CDR3 is 15 residues. CDR3 DNA: TGTGCCAGCAGTTACGGGACAGGTGGTGACTATGGCTACACCTTC. Amino acid sequence: CASSYGTGGDYGYTF.